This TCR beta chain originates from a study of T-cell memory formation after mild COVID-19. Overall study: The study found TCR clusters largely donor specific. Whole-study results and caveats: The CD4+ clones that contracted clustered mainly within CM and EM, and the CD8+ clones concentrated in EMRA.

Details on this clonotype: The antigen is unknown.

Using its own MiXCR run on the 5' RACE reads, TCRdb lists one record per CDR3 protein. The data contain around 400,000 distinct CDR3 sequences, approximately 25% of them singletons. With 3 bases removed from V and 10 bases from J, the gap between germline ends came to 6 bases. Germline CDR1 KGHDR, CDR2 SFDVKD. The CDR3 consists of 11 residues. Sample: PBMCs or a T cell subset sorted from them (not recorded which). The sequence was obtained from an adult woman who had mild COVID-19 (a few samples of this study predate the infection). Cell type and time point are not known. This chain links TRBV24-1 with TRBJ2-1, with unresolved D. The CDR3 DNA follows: TGTGCCACCAGTGATGGATGGGAGCAGTTCTTC. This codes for CATSDGWEQFF.